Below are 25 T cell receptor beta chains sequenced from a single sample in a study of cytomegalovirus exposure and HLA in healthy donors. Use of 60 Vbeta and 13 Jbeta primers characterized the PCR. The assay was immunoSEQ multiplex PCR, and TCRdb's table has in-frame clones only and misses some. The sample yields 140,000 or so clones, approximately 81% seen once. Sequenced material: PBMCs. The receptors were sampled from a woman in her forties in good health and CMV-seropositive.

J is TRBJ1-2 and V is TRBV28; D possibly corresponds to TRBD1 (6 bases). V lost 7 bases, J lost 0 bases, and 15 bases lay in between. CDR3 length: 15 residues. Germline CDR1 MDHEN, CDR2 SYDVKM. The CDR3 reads CASTTDSHSNYGYTF. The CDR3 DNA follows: TGTGCCAGCACTACGGACAGCCATTCTAACTATGGCTACACCTTC.

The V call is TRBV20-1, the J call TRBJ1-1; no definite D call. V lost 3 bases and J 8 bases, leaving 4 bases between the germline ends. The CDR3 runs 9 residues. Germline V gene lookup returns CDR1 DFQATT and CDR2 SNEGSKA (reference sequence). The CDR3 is CSAREEAFF. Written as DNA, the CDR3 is TGCAGTGCTAGGGAGGAAGCTTTCTTT.

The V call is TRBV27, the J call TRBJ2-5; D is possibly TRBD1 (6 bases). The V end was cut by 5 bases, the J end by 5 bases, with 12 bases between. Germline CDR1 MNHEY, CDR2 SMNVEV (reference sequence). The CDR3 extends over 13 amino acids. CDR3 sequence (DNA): TGTGCCAGCAGTCTCAGGGGTTGGGAGACCCAGTACTTC. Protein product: CASSLRGWETQYF.

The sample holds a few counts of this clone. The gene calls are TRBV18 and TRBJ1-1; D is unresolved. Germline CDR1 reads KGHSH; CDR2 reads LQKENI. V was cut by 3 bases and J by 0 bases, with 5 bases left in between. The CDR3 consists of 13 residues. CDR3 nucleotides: TGTGCCAGCTCACCGGGAGTGAACACTGAAGCTTTCTTT. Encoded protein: CASSPGVNTEAFF.

CDR3 in amino acids: CASSLATGVTTEAFF. DNA of the CDR3: TGTGCCAGCAGTCTGGCTACAGGGGTTACCACTGAAGCTTTCTTT. This chain links TRBV6-1 with TRBJ1-1; 7 bases map to TRBD1. Germline V gives CDR1 MNHNS, CDR2 SASEGT. The V and J ends lost 5 bases and 4 bases, in that order; junction bases with no gene match: 10. This CDR3 spans 15 amino acids.

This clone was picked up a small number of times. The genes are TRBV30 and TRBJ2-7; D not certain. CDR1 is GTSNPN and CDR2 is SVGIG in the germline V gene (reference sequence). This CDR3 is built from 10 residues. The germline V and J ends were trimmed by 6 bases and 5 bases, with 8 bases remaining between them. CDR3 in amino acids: CACGQNEQYF. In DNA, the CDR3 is TGTGCCTGTGGCCAAAACGAGCAGTACTTC.

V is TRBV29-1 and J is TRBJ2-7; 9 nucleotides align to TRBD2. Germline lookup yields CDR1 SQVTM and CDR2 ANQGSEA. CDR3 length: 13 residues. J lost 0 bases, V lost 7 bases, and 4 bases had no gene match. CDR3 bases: TGCAGCGCCAGCGGGGGGACCTCCTACGAGCAGTACTTC. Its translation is CSASGGTSYEQYF.

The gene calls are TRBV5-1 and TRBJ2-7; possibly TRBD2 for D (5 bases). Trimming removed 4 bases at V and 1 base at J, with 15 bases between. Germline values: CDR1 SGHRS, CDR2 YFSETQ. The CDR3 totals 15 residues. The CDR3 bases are TGCGCCAGCAGCCAGCCGGGATTTCCTTCCTACGAGCAGTACTTC. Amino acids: CASSQPGFPSYEQYF.

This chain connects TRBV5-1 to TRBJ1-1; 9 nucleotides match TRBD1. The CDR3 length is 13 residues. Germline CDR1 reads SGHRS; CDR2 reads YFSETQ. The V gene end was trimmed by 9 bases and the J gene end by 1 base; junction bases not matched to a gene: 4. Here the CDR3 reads CATTGGGNTEAFF. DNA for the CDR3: TGCGCCACCACAGGGGGCGGGAACACTGAAGCTTTCTTT. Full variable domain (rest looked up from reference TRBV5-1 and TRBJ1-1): KAGVTQTPRYLIKTRGQQVTLSCSPISGHRSVSWYQQTPGQGLQFLFEYFSETQRNKGNFPGRFSGRQFSNSRSEMNVSTLELGDSALYLCATTGGGNTEAFFGQGTRLTVV.

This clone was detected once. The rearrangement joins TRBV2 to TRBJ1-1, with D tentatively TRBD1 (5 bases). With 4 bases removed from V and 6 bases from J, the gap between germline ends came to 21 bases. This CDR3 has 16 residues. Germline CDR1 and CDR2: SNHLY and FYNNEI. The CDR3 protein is CASSADLGHLISEAFF. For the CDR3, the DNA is TGTGCCAGCAGTGCAGACCTAGGACACCTAATCTCTGAAGCTTTCTTT.

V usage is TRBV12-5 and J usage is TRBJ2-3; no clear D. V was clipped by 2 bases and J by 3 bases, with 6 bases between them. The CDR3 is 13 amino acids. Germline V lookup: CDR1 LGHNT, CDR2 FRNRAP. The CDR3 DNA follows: TGTGCTAGTGGTTTGACGGAGACAGATACGCAGTATTTT. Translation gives CASGLTETDTQYF.

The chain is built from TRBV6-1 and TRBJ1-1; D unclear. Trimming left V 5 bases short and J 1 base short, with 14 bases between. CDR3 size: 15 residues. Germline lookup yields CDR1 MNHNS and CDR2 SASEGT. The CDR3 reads CASSNRRARNTEAFF. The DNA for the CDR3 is TGTGCCAGCAGTAACCGGAGGGCGCGGAACACTGAAGCTTTCTTT.

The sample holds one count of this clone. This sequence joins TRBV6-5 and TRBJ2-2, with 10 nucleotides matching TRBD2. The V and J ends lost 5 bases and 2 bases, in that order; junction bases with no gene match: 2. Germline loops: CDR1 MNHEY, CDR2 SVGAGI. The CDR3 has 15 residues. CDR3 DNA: TGTGCCAGCAGTGGACTAGCGGCAAACACCGGGGAGCTGTTTTTT. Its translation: CASSGLAANTGELFF.

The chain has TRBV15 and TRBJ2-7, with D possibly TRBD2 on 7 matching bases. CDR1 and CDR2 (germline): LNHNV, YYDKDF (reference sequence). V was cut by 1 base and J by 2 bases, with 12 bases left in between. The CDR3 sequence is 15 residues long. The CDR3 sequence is CATSRGEGDTYEQYF. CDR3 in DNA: TGTGCCACCAGCAGAGGGGAGGGGGACACCTACGAGCAGTACTTC.

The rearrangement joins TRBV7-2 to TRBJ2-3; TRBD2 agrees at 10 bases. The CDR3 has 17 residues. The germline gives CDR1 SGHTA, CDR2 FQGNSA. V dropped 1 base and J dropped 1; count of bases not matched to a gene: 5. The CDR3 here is CASSLGSSGGRTDTQYF. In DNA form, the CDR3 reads TGTGCCAGCAGCTTAGGTTCTAGCGGGGGCCGCACAGATACGCAGTATTTT. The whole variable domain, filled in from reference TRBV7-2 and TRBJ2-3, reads GAGVSQSPSNKVTEKGKDVELRCDPISGHTALYWYRQSLGQGLEFLIYFQGNSAPDKSGLPSDRFSAERTGGSVSTLTIQRTQQEDSAVYLCASSLGSSGGRTDTQYFGPGTRLTVL.

The DNA for the CDR3 is TGTGCCAGCAGCTTAGCGGGACGGGATACGCAGTATTTT. Residues: CASSLAGRDTQYF. The chain combines TRBV7-3 with TRBJ2-3; the D gene is possibly TRBD2 (6 bases). The CDR3 has 13 amino acids. Germline lookup yields CDR1 SGHTA and CDR2 FQGTGA. V was cut by 2 bases and J by 6 bases, with 9 bases left in between.

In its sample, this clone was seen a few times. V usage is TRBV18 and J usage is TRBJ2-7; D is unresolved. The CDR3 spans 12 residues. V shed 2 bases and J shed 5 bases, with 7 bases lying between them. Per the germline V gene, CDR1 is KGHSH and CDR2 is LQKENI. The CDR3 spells CASSPSRDEQYF. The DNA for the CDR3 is TGTGCCAGCTCACCAAGCCGCGACGAGCAGTACTTC.

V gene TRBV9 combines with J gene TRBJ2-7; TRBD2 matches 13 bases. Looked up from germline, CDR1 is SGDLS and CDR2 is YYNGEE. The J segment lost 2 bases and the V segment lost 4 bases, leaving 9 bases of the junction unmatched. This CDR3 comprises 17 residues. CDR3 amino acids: CASSPRPGLAGAYEQYF. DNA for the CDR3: TGTGCCAGCAGCCCCCGGCCCGGACTAGCGGGGGCCTACGAGCAGTACTTC. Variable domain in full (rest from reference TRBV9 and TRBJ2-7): DSGVTQTPKHLITATGQRVTLRCSPRSGDLSVYWYQQSLDQGLQFLIQYYNGEERAKGNILERFSAQQFPDLHSELNLSSLELGDSALYFCASSPRPGLAGAYEQYFGPGTRLTVT.

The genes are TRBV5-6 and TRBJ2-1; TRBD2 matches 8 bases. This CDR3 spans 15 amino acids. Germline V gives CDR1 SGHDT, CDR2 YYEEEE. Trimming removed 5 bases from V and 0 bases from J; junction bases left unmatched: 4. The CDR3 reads CASSRGGSSYNEQFF. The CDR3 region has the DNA TGTGCCAGCAGTCGGGGGGGCAGCTCCTACAATGAGCAGTTCTTC.

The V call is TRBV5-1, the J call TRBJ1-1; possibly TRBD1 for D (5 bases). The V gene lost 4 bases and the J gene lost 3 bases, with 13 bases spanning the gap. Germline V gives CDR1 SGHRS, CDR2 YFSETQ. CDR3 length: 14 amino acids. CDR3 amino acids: CASSPRDEYTEAFF. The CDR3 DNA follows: TGCGCCAGCAGCCCGCGGGACGAATACACTGAAGCTTTCTTT.

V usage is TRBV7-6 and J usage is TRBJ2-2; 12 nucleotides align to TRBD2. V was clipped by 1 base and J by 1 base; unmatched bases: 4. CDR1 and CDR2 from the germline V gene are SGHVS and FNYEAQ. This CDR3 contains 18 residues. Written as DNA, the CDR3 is TGTGCCAGCAGCTTAGAGCTAGCGGGGGGGAAGAACACCGGGGAGCTGTTTTTT. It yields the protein CASSLELAGGKNTGELFF.

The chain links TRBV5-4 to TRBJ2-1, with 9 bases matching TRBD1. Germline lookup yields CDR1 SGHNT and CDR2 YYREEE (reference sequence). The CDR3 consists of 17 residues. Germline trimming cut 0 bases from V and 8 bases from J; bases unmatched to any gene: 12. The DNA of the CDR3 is TGTGCCAGCAGCTTGGTGGGGCGACAGGGGGGGCACGATGAGCAGTTCTTC. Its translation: CASSLVGRQGGHDEQFF.

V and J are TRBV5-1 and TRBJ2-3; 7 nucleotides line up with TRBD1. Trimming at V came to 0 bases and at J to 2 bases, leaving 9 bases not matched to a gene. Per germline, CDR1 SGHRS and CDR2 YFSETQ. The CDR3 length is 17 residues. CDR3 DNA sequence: TGCGCCAGCAGCTTGGAGAACAGGGGAAGGTACACAGATACGCAGTATTTT. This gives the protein CASSLENRGRYTDTQYF. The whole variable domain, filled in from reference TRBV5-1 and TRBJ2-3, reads KAGVTQTPRYLIKTRGQQVTLSCSPISGHRSVSWYQQTPGQGLQFLFEYFSETQRNKGNFPGRFSGRQFSNSRSEMNVSTLELGDSALYLCASSLENRGRYTDTQYFGPGTRLTVL.

The CDR3 sequence: CASRRTGASPLHF. DNA for the CDR3: TGTGCCAGCAGACGGACAGGGGCTTCACCCCTCCACTTT. This rearrangement joins TRBV28 to TRBJ1-6; 9 bases line up with TRBD1. From germline, CDR1 is MDHEN and CDR2 SYDVKM. The length of the CDR3 is 13 residues. Trimming cost V 6 bases and J 9 bases; bases outside gene matches: 3.

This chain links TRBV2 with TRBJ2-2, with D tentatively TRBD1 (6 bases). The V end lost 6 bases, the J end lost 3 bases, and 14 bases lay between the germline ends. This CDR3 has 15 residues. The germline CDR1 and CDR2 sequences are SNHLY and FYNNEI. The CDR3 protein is CASRLQGLDTGELFF. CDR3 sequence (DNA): TGTGCCAGCAGATTACAGGGTCTCGACACCGGGGAGCTGTTTTTT. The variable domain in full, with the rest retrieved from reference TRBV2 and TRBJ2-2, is EPEVTQTPSHQVTQMGQEVILRCVPISNHLYFYWYRQILGQKVEFLVSFYNNEISEKSEIFDDQFSVERPDGSNFTLKIRSTKLEDSAMYFCASRLQGLDTGELFFGEGSRLTVL.